The T cell receptor (beta chain) under discussion was sequenced for a study of blood T cells in healthy people across ages. This clonotype was counted a few times. Its target is not known. The germline V gene encodes CDR1 SGHTA and CDR2 FQGTGA. This CDR3 region has 15 residues. With 3 bases clipped from V and 4 bases from J, the junction kept 1 base outside the gene matches. A second PCR of 7 to 11 cycles used a sample-barcoded 5' primer and a J-beta primer mix. MiXCR was run by TCRdb on the 5' RACE reads, yielding one entry per CDR3 protein. The repertoire holds 1.8 million or so distinct CDR3 sequences, 30% to 40% seen once, with under 25% in the top ten. Findings of the study overall: Expanded clonotype shifts may have been confounded, as the donors had an unknown CMV status.

The rearrangement uses TRBV7-3 and TRBJ2-6, with 9 nucleotides matching TRBD1. This TCR was sampled from a human donor in good health. Material: blood. The CDR3 spells CASSFGTGGANVLTF. The CDR3 DNA reads TGTGCCAGCAGCTTCGGGACAGGGGGGGCCAACGTCCTGACTTTC.